This T cell receptor (beta chain) was sequenced during a study of control samples from healthy donors and cancer patients. Germline trimming cut 1 base from V and 2 bases from J; bases unmatched to any gene: 3. The germline gives CDR1 SEHNR, CDR2 FQNEAQ (reference sequence). The length of the CDR3 is 15 residues. Generated by immunoSEQ multiplex PCR, the TCRdb table keeps only in-frame clones and is missing some. The sample records roughly 200,000 clones, roughly nine tenths being singletons. This receptor was obtained from a man aged 25 to 45 in good health. Sequenced material: blood. V is TRBV7-9 and J is TRBJ2-7; 9 nucleotides line up with TRBD2. CDR3: CASSLVASGAYEQYF. In DNA form, the CDR3 reads TGTGCCAGCAGCTTAGTAGCTAGCGGGGCCTACGAGCAGTACTTC.